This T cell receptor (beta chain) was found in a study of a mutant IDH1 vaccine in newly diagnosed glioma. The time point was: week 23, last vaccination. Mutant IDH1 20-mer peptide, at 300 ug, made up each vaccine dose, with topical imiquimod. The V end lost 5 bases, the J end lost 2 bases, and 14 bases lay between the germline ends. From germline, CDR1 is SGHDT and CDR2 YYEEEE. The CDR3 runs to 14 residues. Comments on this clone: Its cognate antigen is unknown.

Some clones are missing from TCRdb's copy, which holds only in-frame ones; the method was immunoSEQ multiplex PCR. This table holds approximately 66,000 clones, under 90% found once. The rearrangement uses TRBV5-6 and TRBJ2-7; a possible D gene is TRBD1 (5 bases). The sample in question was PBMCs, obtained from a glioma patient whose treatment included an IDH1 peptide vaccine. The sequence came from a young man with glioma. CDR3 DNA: TGTGCCAGCAGGGGAAGGGGTAAGACCTACGAGCAGTACTTC. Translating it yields CASRGRGKTYEQYF. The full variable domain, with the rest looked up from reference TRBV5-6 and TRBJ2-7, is DAGVTQSPTHLIKTRGQQVTLRCSPKSGHDTVSWYQQALGQGPQFIFQYYEEEERQRGNFPDRFSGHQFPNYSSELNVNALLLGDSALYLCASRGRGKTYEQYFGPGTRLTVT.